A single sample is the source of the 20 T cell receptor beta chains below, sequenced in a study of blood T cell repertoires in COVID-19. Sequenced by immunoSEQ multiplex PCR; TCRdb stores in-frame clones only, minus some. Among 210,000 or so clones, nearly 90% were seen once, and the ten largest hold more than 10%. The sequenced material came from peripheral blood. These receptors were taken from a woman aged 18 to 35 who had recovered from COVID-19.

This chain links TRBV6-5 with TRBJ2-7; possibly TRBD2 for D (5 bases). V lost 1 base, J lost 3 bases, and 7 bases lay in between. CDR3 length: 13 amino acids. Germline CDR1 and CDR2: MNHEY and SVGAGI. The CDR3 DNA reads as TGTGCCAGCAGTTACTACGCGGGCTACGAGCAGTACTTC. This gives the protein CASSYYAGYEQYF.

The chain uses TRBV6-5 and TRBJ1-6; TRBD1 agrees at 7 bases. Germline CDR1 is MNHEY and CDR2 is SVGAGI. V dropped 6 bases and J dropped 4; count of bases not matched to a gene: 6. The CDR3 spans 15 residues. This CDR3 reads CASSSTGFYNSPLHF. In DNA form, the CDR3 reads TGTGCCAGCAGCTCGACAGGGTTTTATAATTCACCCCTCCACTTT.

V usage is TRBV4-2 and J usage is TRBJ1-4; D is undetermined. Trimming shortened V by 6 bases and J by 4 bases, and 9 bases separated the two germline ends. This CDR3 region has 13 residues. Germline V gene data show CDR1 as LGHNA and CDR2 as YNFKEQ. In nucleotides, the CDR3 is TGTGCCAGCAGACGGACTCTTAATGAAAAACTGTTTTTT. It yields the protein CASRRTLNEKLFF.

J is TRBJ1-5 and V is TRBV6-6; D is unresolved. V lost 2 bases and J 5 bases, leaving 4 bases between the germline ends. The CDR3 consists of 12 residues. CDR1 and CDR2 (germline): MNHNY, SVGAGI (reference sequence). CDR3 residues: CASSYHDQPQHF. The DNA of the CDR3 is TGTGCCAGCAGTTACCATGATCAGCCCCAGCATTTT.

This chain connects TRBV9 to TRBJ2-6; D possibly corresponds to TRBD1 (5 bases). Looked up from germline, CDR1 is SGDLS and CDR2 is YYNGEE. The V and J ends lost 4 bases and 1 base respectively, with 9 bases between them. The CDR3 has 15 amino acids. CDR3 loop: CASSLRQSGANVLTF. CDR3 nucleotide sequence: TGTGCCAGCAGCTTAAGACAGTCTGGGGCCAACGTCCTGACTTTC.

This chain joins TRBV19 and TRBJ2-3; maybe TRBD1 (5 bases). Trimming took 9 bases from V and 8 from J, leaving 15 bases between them. Germline CDR1 reads LNHDA; CDR2 reads SQIVND (reference sequence). CDR3 size: 12 residues. CDR3 nucleotides: TGTGCCAGCCTCGACAGTCTGGGTACGCAGTATTTT. Residues: CASLDSLGTQYF.

The gene calls are TRBV2 and TRBJ2-3; D is perhaps TRBD1 (6 bases). The V end lost 2 bases, the J end lost 0 bases, and 12 bases lay between the germline ends. This CDR3 region has 16 residues. CDR1 and CDR2 from the germline V gene are SNHLY and FYNNEI. CDR3 loop: CASSESPGTSTDTQYF. The CDR3, as DNA: TGTGCCAGCAGTGAATCCCCAGGGACAAGCACAGATACGCAGTATTTT.

The V and J genes are TRBV19 and TRBJ2-1; possible D gene TRBD1, 6 bases. CDR3 length equals 13 residues. Germline-derived CDR1 and CDR2 are LNHDA and SQIVND (reference sequence). Deletions cut 4 bases from V and 5 bases from J, with 9 bases between. The CDR3 reads CASSTHRDNEQFF. CDR3 nucleotide sequence: TGTGCCAGTAGTACCCACAGGGACAATGAGCAGTTCTTC. Variable domain in full (rest from reference TRBV19 and TRBJ2-1): DGGITQSPKYLFRKEGQNVTLSCEQNLNHDAMYWYRQDPGQGLRLIYYSQIVNDFQKGDIAEGYSVSREKKESFPLTVTSAQKNPTAFYLCASSTHRDNEQFFGPGTRLTVL.

In DNA form, the CDR3 reads TGTGCCAGTAGTATTGACAGGGTTAGCAATCAGCCCCAGCATTTT. It encodes CASSIDRVSNQPQHF. V is TRBV19 and J is TRBJ1-5, with 7 bases lining up with TRBD1. CDR3 size: 15 residues. Looked up from germline, CDR1 is LNHDA and CDR2 is SQIVND (reference sequence). V shed 3 bases, J shed 0 bases, and the junction held 2 bases outside the gene matches.

This chain connects TRBV27 to TRBJ2-3; 10 bases are shared with TRBD2. Trimming cost V 3 bases and J 3 bases; bases outside gene matches: 12. This CDR3 region has 18 residues. Germline V lookup: CDR1 MNHEY, CDR2 SMNVEV (reference sequence). CDR3 in amino acids: CASSFLAGVLVGTDTQYF. The CDR3 DNA is TGTGCCAGCAGTTTTCTAGCGGGAGTACTTGTAGGGACAGATACGCAGTATTTT.

The chain employs TRBV24-1 and TRBJ2-3; 7 nucleotides agree with TRBD1. Germline CDR1 reads KGHDR; CDR2 reads SFDVKD. J was trimmed by 8 bases and V by 4 bases; bases with no gene match: 2. The CDR3 sequence is 12 residues long. The CDR3 loop reads CATSEGQSTQYF. Written as DNA, the CDR3 is TGTGCCACCAGTGAGGGACAGAGTACGCAGTATTTT.

V gene TRBV5-6 combines with J gene TRBJ1-2, with D hard to call. The CDR3 covers 16 residues. Germline assignment: CDR1 SGHDT and CDR2 YYEEEE. Between the trimmed V and J ends, which lost 2 bases and 3 bases, there was a span of 17 bases. CDR3 loop: CASSLWEPAMDYGYTF. In DNA, the CDR3 is TGTGCCAGCAGCTTATGGGAGCCCGCCATGGACTATGGCTACACCTTC.

In this sample, this clone turned up once. The V and J genes are TRBV5-4 and TRBJ1-6, with 7 bases that match TRBD1. The V and J ends lost 4 bases and 0 bases, in that order; junction bases with no gene match: 4. CDR1 is SGHNT and CDR2 is YYREEE in the germline V gene (reference sequence). This CDR3 region has 16 residues. The CDR3 spells CASSLTGNSYNSPLHF. In nucleotides, the CDR3 is TGTGCCAGCAGCCTGACAGGGAACTCCTATAATTCACCCCTCCACTTT.

This chain links TRBV5-1 with TRBJ2-7, with a possible D match to TRBD2 (6 bases). Trimming took 0 bases from V and 2 from J, leaving 12 bases between them. This CDR3 spans 15 amino acids. CDR1 and CDR2 from the germline V gene are SGHRS and YFSETQ. In DNA form, the CDR3 reads TGCGCCAGCAGCTTGGATGGGACTTTAGCCTACGAGCAGTACTTC. Protein sequence: CASSLDGTLAYEQYF.

The chain combines TRBV2 with TRBJ2-3, with TRBD1 matching 7 bases. With V trimmed by 7 bases and J by 5 bases, 9 bases remained unmatched. Germline CDR1 and CDR2: SNHLY and FYNNEI. The CDR3 has 14 residues. The CDR3 DNA sequence: TGTGCCAGCACTATGACAGGGCGGGTAGATACGCAGTATTTT. Translated: CASTMTGRVDTQYF.

This chain joins TRBV5-1 and TRBJ1-1; D possibly corresponds to TRBD1 (5 bases). The CDR3 has 14 amino acids. Germline assignment: CDR1 SGHRS and CDR2 YFSETQ. V shed 4 bases and J shed 4 bases, with 14 bases lying between them. CDR3 loop: CASSPTIQGTEAFF. The CDR3 DNA reads as TGCGCCAGCAGCCCAACGATCCAGGGCACTGAAGCTTTCTTT.

The V and J genes are TRBV10-3 and TRBJ1-5; no firm D call. Trimming stripped 7 bases from V and 0 bases from J, with 7 bases between. The germline CDR1 and CDR2 sequences are ENHRY and SYGVKD. The CDR3 has 13 residues. CDR3 nucleotide sequence: TGTGCCATCAAGGCGGATAGCAATCAGCCCCAGCATTTT. Its protein product is CAIKADSNQPQHF.

The chain employs TRBV6-4 and TRBJ1-1, with D possibly being TRBD1 (6 bases). CDR1 is MRHNA and CDR2 is SNTAGT in the germline V gene. Trimming pared 6 bases from V and 8 bases from J, leaving 19 bases between. The CDR3 length is 14 residues. The DNA for the CDR3 is TGTGCCAGCAGGGGGACAAATCTAGAAGGGGAAGCTTTCTTT. Protein: CASRGTNLEGEAFF.

V gene TRBV6-2 or TRBV6-3 combines with J gene TRBJ1-2; 7 bases match TRBD1. The CDR3 totals 15 residues. Trimming at V came to 4 bases and at J to 6 bases, leaving 11 bases not matched to a gene. Germline CDR1 reads MNHEY; CDR2 reads SVGEGT. The CDR3 nucleotides read TGTGCCAGCAGTTGGGACAGAGGGGACCTTAATGGCTACACCTTC. The encoded protein is CASSWDRGDLNGYTF.

This chain uses TRBV5-1 with TRBJ1-1; D not resolved. V was shortened by 7 bases and J by 0 bases, with 13 bases between the two germline ends. Germline V lookup: CDR1 SGHRS, CDR2 YFSETQ. The CDR3 length is 14 residues. The CDR3 sequence is CASLSGEVNTEAFF. For the CDR3, the DNA is TGCGCCAGCTTATCCGGGGAGGTGAACACTGAAGCTTTCTTT.